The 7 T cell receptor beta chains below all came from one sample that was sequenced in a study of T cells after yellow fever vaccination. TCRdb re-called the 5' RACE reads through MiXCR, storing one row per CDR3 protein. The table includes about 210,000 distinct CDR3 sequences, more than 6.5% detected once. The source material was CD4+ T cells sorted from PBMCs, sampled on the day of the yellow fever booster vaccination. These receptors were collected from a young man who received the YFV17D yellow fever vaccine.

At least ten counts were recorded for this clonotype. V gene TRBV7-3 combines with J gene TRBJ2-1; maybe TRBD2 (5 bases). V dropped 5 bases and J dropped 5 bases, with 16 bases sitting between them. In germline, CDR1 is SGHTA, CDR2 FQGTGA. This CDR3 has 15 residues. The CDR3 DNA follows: TGTGCCAGCAGCGCGCGGACTCCTAGTAACAATGAGCAGTTCTTC. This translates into CASSARTPSNNEQFF. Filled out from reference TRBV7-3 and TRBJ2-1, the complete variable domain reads GAGVSQTPSNKVTEKGKYVELRCDPISGHTALYWYRQSLGQGPEFLIYFQGTGAADDSGLPNDRFFAVRPEGSVSTLKIQRTERGDSAVYLCASSARTPSNNEQFFGPGTRLTVL.

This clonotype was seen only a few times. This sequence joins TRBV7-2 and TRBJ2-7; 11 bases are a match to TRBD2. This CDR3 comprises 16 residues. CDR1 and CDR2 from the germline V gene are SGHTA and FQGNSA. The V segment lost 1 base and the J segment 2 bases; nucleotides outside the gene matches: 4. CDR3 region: CASSLDSSGRAYEQYF. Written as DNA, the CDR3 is TGTGCCAGCAGCTTAGACAGTAGCGGGAGGGCCTACGAGCAGTACTTC. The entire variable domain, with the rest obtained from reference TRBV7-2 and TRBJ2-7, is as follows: GAGVSQSPSNKVTEKGKDVELRCDPISGHTALYWYRQSLGQGLEFLIYFQGNSAPDKSGLPSDRFSAERTGGSVSTLTIQRTQQEDSAVYLCASSLDSSGRAYEQYFGPGTRLTVT.

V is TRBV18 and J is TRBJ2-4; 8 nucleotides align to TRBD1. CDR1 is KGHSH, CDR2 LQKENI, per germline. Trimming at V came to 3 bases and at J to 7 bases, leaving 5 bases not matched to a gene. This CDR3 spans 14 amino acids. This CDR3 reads CASSPRQGRNIQYF. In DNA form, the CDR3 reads TGTGCCAGCTCACCGCGACAGGGGAGGAACATTCAGTACTTC.

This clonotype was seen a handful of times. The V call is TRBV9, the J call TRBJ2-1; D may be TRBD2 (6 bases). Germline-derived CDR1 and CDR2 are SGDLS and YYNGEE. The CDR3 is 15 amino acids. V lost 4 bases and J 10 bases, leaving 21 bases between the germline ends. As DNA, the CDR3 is TGTGCCAGCAGCCAAGCCGGGACTGCTCGCGAGGAGCAGTTCTTC. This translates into CASSQAGTAREEQFF.

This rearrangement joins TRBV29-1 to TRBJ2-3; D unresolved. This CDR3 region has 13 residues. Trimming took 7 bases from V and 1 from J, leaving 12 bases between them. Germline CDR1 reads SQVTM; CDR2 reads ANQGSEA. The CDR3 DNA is TGCAGCGACGGAGCAGGAGGCACAGATACGCAGTATTTT. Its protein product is CSDGAGGTDTQYF.

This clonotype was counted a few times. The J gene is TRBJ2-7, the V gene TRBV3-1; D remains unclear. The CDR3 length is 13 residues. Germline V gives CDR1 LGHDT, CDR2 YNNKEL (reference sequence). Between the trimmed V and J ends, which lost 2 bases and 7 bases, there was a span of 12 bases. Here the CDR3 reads CASSQMGNREQYF. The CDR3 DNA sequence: TGTGCCAGCAGCCAAATGGGGAACCGGGAGCAGTACTTC.

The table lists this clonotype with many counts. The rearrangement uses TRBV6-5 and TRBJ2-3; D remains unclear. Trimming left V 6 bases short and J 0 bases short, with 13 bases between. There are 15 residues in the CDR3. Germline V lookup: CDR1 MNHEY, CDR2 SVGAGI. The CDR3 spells CASSYSGGSTDTQYF. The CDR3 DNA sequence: TGTGCCAGCAGCTATTCCGGCGGAAGCACAGATACGCAGTATTTT.